Shown below are 8 T cell receptor beta chains from a single sample sequenced in a study of T cell responses to AZD1222 COVID-19 vaccine. Sequencing was performed with immunoSEQ multiplex PCR; in TCRdb, only in-frame clones are kept and a portion is missing. The data show fewer than 120,000 clones, with over 85% seen just once and over 2% held by the top ten. Specimen: peripheral blood, collected 28 days after the second AZD1222 dose. These receptors all stem from an adult who received the AZD1222 COVID-19 vaccine.

The V and J genes are TRBV15 and TRBJ2-7, with 10 nucleotides matching TRBD2. This CDR3 has 13 residues. V shed 8 bases and J 0 bases; nucleotides not matched to a gene: 1. Germline V gives CDR1 LNHNV, CDR2 YYDKDF (reference sequence). CDR3 coding DNA: TGTGCCACCGGGACTAGCGACTCCTACGAGCAGTACTTC. Its translation is CATGTSDSYEQYF.

The V gene is TRBV12-5, the J gene TRBJ2-7, with TRBD1 as a possible D gene (5 bases). Trimming shortened V by 2 bases and J by 3 bases, and 5 bases separated the two germline ends. Germline V gives CDR1 LGHNT, CDR2 FRNRAP. This CDR3 is 12 amino acids long. The CDR3 sequence: CASGLQGYEQYF. Here the CDR3 DNA reads TGTGCTAGTGGTTTGCAGGGCTACGAGCAGTACTTC. Using reference TRBV12-5 and TRBJ2-7 for the parts outside the CDR3, the full variable domain is DARVTQTPRHKVTEMGQEVTMRCQPILGHNTVFWYRQTMMQGLELLAYFRNRAPLDDSGMPKDRFSAEMPDATLATLKIQPSEPRDSAVYFCASGLQGYEQYFGPGTRLTVT.

This chain links TRBV29-1 with TRBJ1-2, with D unclear. Germline V gives CDR1 SQVTM, CDR2 ANQGSEA. Trimming took 4 bases from V and 1 from J, leaving 13 bases between them. The CDR3 totals 14 residues. As DNA, the CDR3 is TGCAGCGTTGTGCCGGGGATAGATAACTATGGCTACACCTTC. This codes for CSVVPGIDNYGYTF.

The rearrangement links TRBV5-1 to TRBJ1-3; possible D gene TRBD1, 5 bases. The CDR3 consists of 16 residues. V dropped 3 bases and J dropped 3 bases, with 16 bases sitting between them. CDR1 is SGHRS, CDR2 YFSETQ, per germline. The CDR3 region is CASSWDRSGGGNTIYF. In DNA form, the CDR3 reads TGCGCCAGCAGCTGGGACCGATCGGGCGGTGGAAACACCATATATTTT.

The chain joins TRBV5-4 to TRBJ2-7, with a possible D match to TRBD2 (5 bases). Trimming removed 0 bases from V and 2 bases from J, with 15 bases in between. This CDR3 spans 16 amino acids. CDR1 SGHNT and CDR2 YYREEE come from the germline V gene (reference sequence). As DNA, the CDR3 is TGTGCCAGCAGCTTGGGGTTGGGCCCGGGAACCTACGAGCAGTACTTC. Translated, it gives CASSLGLGPGTYEQYF. The variable domain in full, with the rest retrieved from reference TRBV5-4 and TRBJ2-7, is ETGVTQSPTHLIKTRGQQVTLRCSSQSGHNTVSWYQQALGQGPQFIFQYYREEENGRGNFPPRFSGLQFPNYSSELNVNALELDDSALYLCASSLGLGPGTYEQYFGPGTRLTVT.

The chain recombines TRBV7-9 with TRBJ2-2; 8 nucleotides match TRBD1. V dropped 5 bases and J dropped 1; count of bases not matched to a gene: 6. Germline V lookup: CDR1 SEHNR, CDR2 FQNEAQ (reference sequence). The CDR3 is 16 amino acids. The CDR3 region has the DNA TGTGCCAGCAGCGCCAGGGGGCTTCGGAACACCGGGGAGCTGTTTTTT. Translated, it gives CASSARGLRNTGELFF.

The CDR3 nucleotides are TGTGCCAGCAGCCAAGAGGTGACAGGGATCGGTGGCTACACCTTC. Its translation is CASSQEVTGIGGYTF. The gene calls are TRBV4-2 and TRBJ1-2, with 7 bases identical to TRBD1. Germline assignment: CDR1 LGHNA and CDR2 YNFKEQ. There are 15 residues in the CDR3. Trimming removed 0 bases from V and 7 bases from J; junction bases left unmatched: 8.

V and J are TRBV18 and TRBJ2-3, with D uncertain. This CDR3 comprises 14 residues. Per the germline V gene, CDR1 is KGHSH and CDR2 is LQKENI. V lost 5 bases and J lost 0, with 9 bases in between. The CDR3: CASSSESSTDTQYF. The CDR3 nucleotides read TGTGCCAGCTCATCAGAGTCTAGCACAGATACGCAGTATTTT.